These T cell receptor beta chains were read from a single sample in a study of response to subunit inactivated influenza vaccine. TCRdb itself ran the RT-PCR reads through MiXCR, one entry per CDR3 protein. The sample includes 610,000 or so distinct CDR3 sequences, 14% of them seen just once. The material sequenced was PBMCs from blood, taken 12 days after vaccination. These receptors came from a man aged 50-59 years who received an inactivated influenza vaccine. Both conserved end residues are part of each CDR3. The D gene is left open where the match is weak. Clone size is stated in some rows and not others, as once, few, many or a class when expanded.

CDR3nt,CDR3aa,j_gene,d_gene,abundance,v_gene
TGTGCCAGCAGCCAAGAGTTTGAACAGGCCTCCTACGAGCAGTACTTC,CASSQEFEQASYEQYF,TRBJ2-7,.,few,TRBV14
TGTGCCAGCAGTGAGGGGGTCGAGCAGTACTTC,CASSEGVEQYF,TRBJ2-7,.,few,TRBV2
TGTGCCAGCAGTTTATTAAGGACAGGGAGGGCCAAAAACATTCAGTACTTC,CASSLLRTGRAKNIQYF,TRBJ2-4,TRBD1,.,TRBV28
TGTGCCAGCAGCTTAAATAGGGGAAGCTCCTACGAGCAGTACTTC,CASSLNRGSSYEQYF,TRBJ2-7,.,.,TRBV7-6
TGCAGCGTTGCGGGACTAAAGCAGTTCTTC,CSVAGLKQFF,TRBJ2-1,TRBD2,few,TRBV29-1
TGTGCCAGCAGCCAGGCCGCCGGCCTCTCCTACGAGCAGTACTTC,CASSQAAGLSYEQYF,TRBJ2-7,.,few,TRBV4-2
TGTGCCACCAGTGTCTCGTGGGGGCCCGGGGAGCTGTTTTTT,CATSVSWGPGELFF,TRBJ2-2,.,few,TRBV24-1
TGTGCCATCTCACTGGAGCGGAGCGAAACCCAGTACTTC,CAISLERSETQYF,TRBJ2-5,.,.,TRBV10-3
TGTGCCACCAGCAGAGATCTGCCTGGAAACACCATATATTTT,CATSRDLPGNTIYF,TRBJ1-3,.,few,TRBV15
TGCGCCAGCAGCTTGGATCGAGGGGGTGATGGCTACACCTTC,CASSLDRGGDGYTF,TRBJ1-2,.,few,TRBV5-1
TGCAGACGGGACAGCTACAATGAGCAGTTCTTC,CRRDSYNEQFF,TRBJ2-1,TRBD1,.,TRBV20-1
TGTGCCAGCAGCCAAAGGAGTGCCGGGGAGCTGTTTTTT,CASSQRSAGELFF,TRBJ2-2,.,.,TRBV3-1
TGCGCCAGCAGCTTGGAGGGGAACAGGGACTACAATGAGCAGTTCTTC,CASSLEGNRDYNEQFF,TRBJ2-1,.,.,TRBV5-1
TGTGCCAGCTCCGAGGGAGCGGGGTCAAGAGACGAGCAGTTCTTC,CASSEGAGSRDEQFF,TRBJ2-1,TRBD2,many,TRBV14
TGTGCCAGCACTAAAGGTCAGGGGGCATTGAACACTGAAGCTTTCTTT,CASTKGQGALNTEAFF,TRBJ1-1,TRBD1,once,TRBV12-3/TRBV12-4
TGTGCCAGCAGCTTGTCCGGGACGATCACCTTC,CASSLSGTITF,TRBJ1-2,.,.,TRBV5-5
TGTGCCAGCAGCCAAGTTGTTCCGGGAAGAGAGCAGTTCTTC,CASSQVVPGREQFF,TRBJ2-1,.,.,TRBV3-1
TGTGCCAGCAGTTTAGGCCGGGGGAACACCGGGGAGCTGTTTTTT,CASSLGRGNTGELFF,TRBJ2-2,.,many,TRBV12-3/TRBV12-4
TGTGCCAGCAGTGAAGCGGCGGCACAGGGCTGGGGTGTAGATACGCAGTATTTT,CASSEAAAQGWGVDTQYF,TRBJ2-3,.,.,TRBV2
TGTGCCAGCAGCGTTTTGGGACAGGGCGGAAAACTGTTTTTT,CASSVLGQGGKLFF,TRBJ1-4,TRBD1,.,TRBV9
TGTGCCAGCAGCTTCGGCGGGGCCTTCTCAGATACGCAGTATTTT,CASSFGGAFSDTQYF,TRBJ2-3,.,.,TRBV7-2
TGCAGTGCTACGGGACTAGCGTTCAATGAGCAGTTCTTC,CSATGLAFNEQFF,TRBJ2-1,TRBD2,few,TRBV20-1
TGTGCCAGCAGCTTGTCACAGGCGGCCTACGAGCAGTACTTC,CASSLSQAAYEQYF,TRBJ2-7,.,.,TRBV5-6